This T cell receptor beta chain was observed in a study of high-grade serous ovarian cancer treatment subgroups. Overall study: Samples averaged around 14,000 reads and several thousand unique TCR beta rearrangements. Study-wide points: CDR1 and CDR2 were left unanalyzed; analyses focused on CDR3. Same-patient tumor repertoires overlapped at roughly 0.11 to 0.79; different patients barely overlapped. Bulk tumor TCR sequencing gave no spatial information.

Tumor samples were taken before definitive surgery or chemotherapy. For this clone: Antigen specificity is unknown.

Profiled with immunoSEQ multiplex PCR; TCRdb holds only in-frame clones, not every one. The sample has more than 15,000 clones, 73% seen once. V shed 4 bases and J 0 bases; nucleotides not matched to a gene: 6. CDR3 length: 16 residues. Germline CDR1 is MNHNS and CDR2 is SASEGT. This receptor was taken from a human donor with high-grade serous ovarian cancer. The V gene is TRBV6-1, the J gene TRBJ2-7, with 10 bases matching TRBD1. Sequencing used tumor tissue. The CDR3: CASSATGTGVSYEQYF. CDR3 DNA: TGTGCCAGCAGTGCAACCGGGACAGGGGTCTCCTACGAGCAGTACTTC.